This T cell receptor (beta chain) was recovered during a study of graft-versus-host responses after intestinal transplantation. Irradiated, violet-dye-labeled stimulator cells, 200,000 in number, were plated with 200,000 CFSE-labeled responder cells. Proliferating CFSE-low CD3+CD4+ and CD3+CD8+ responders were sorted after the reaction. Germline V lookup: CDR1 SGHDT, CDR2 YYEEEE. Deletions cut 6 bases from V and 0 bases from J, with 6 bases between. The CDR3 totals 12 residues. Repertoires were generated with immunoSEQ multiplex PCR, while TCRdb's copy carries only in-frame clones and drops some. Altogether around 21,000 clones are present, roughly 33% being singletons, with the ten largest covering roughly 9.2%.

The sample here was alloreactive CD8+ T cells from a mixed lymphocyte reaction culture, taken before intestinal transplant. Described subset: CFSE-low proliferating T cells sorted from roughly six-day pre-transplant mixed lymphocyte reaction (GvH or HvG direction). This chain connects TRBV5-6 to TRBJ1-1; unclear D gene. This clonotype originated in a human patient who received an intestinal transplant. The CDR3 is CASTVMNTEAFF. The CDR3 DNA reads as TGTGCCAGCACTGTAATGAACACTGAAGCTTTCTTT.